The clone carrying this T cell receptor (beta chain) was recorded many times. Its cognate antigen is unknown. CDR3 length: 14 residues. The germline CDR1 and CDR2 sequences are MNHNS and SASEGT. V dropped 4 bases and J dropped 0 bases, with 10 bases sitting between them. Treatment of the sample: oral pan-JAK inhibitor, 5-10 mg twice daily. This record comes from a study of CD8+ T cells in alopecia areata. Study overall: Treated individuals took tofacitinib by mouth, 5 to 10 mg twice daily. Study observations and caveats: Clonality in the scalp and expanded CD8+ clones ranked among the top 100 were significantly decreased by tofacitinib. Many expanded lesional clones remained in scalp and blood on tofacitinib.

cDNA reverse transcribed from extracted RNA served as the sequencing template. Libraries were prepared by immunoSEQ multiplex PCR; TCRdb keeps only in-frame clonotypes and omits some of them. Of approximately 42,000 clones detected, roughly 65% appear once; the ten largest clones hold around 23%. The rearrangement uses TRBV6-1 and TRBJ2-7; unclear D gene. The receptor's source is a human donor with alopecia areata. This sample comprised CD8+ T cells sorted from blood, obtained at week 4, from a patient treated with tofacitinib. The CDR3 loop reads CASSGLGTSYEQYF. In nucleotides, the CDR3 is TGTGCCAGCAGTGGTTTGGGCACCTCCTACGAGCAGTACTTC.